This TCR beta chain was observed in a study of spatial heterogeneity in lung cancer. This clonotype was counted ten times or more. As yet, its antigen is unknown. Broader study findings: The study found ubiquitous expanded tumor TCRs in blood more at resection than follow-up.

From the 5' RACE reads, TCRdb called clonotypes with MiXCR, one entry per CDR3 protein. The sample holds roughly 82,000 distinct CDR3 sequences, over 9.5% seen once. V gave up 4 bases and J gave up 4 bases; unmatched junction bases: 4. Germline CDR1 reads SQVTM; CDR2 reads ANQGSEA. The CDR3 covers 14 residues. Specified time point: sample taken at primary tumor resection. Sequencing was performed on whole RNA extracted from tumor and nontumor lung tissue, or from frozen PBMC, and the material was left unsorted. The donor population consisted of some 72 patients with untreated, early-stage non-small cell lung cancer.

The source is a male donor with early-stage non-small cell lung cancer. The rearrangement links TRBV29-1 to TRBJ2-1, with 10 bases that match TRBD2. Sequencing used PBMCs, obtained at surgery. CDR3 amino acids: CSVGWTSGYNEQFF. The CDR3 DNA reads TGCAGCGTTGGGTGGACTAGCGGATACAATGAGCAGTTCTTC.